This is a list of T cell receptor beta chains from one sample in a study of cytomegalovirus exposure and HLA in healthy donors. Clones were sequenced by immunoSEQ multiplex PCR, and TCRdb holds only the in-frame ones, with some missing. The data show about 160,000 clones, 79% seen once. The source material was PBMCs. The receptors stem from a man aged 35 to 55 in good health and CMV-seronegative. Both conserved end residues are part of each CDR3. A D gene is named only where the DNA matches it firmly. Expanded clones get a size class; other rows say once, few or many, or leave the size out.

clone_size	v_call	d_call	j_call	cdr3_aa	cdr3_nt
NA	TRBV7-2	NA	TRBJ1-1	CASSLGARVVKNTEAFF	TGTGCCAGCAGCTTAGGTGCCAGGGTTGTGAAGAACACTGAAGCTTTCTTT
NA	TRBV7-2	TRBD1	TRBJ2-5	CASSLVVTGQETQYF	TGTGCCAGCAGCTTAGTAGTGACAGGGCAAGAGACCCAGTACTTC
NA	TRBV9	NA	TRBJ1-3	CASSVTQAGNTIYF	TGTGCCAGCAGCGTCACACAGGCTGGAAACACCATATATTTT
NA	TRBV25-1	TRBD2	TRBJ2-5	CASSGWRERGETQYF	TGTGCCAGCAGTGGATGGCGGGAGCGAGGAGAGACCCAGTACTTC
once	TRBV10-1	NA	TRBJ2-7	CASPYEQYF	TGCGCCAGCCCTTACGAGCAGTACTTC
NA	TRBV21-1	NA	TRBJ2-7	CASQGAGLFYEQYF	TGTGCCAGCCAGGGGGCAGGGCTCTTTTACGAGCAGTACTTC
NA	TRBV28	NA	TRBJ1-4	CASSLLSGSNEKLFF	TGTGCCAGCAGTTTACTGTCGGGGTCTAATGAAAAACTGTTTTTT
NA	TRBV5-4	TRBD1	TRBJ2-1	CASSWGRQGAGNEQFF	TGTGCCAGCAGCTGGGGGCGACAGGGGGCTGGCAATGAGCAGTTCTTC
NA	TRBV5-4	TRBD2	TRBJ2-7	CASSPMRGAYEQYF	TGTGCCAGCAGCCCCATGCGGGGGGCCTACGAGCAGTACTTC
NA	TRBV7-9	TRBD2	TRBJ2-4	CSSSLAGGGIQYF	TGTTCCAGCAGCTTAGCCGGGGGGGGCATTCAGTACTTC
NA	TRBV6-1	NA	TRBJ2-4	CASSAPGSLAKNIQYF	TGTGCCAGCAGTGCGCCGGGGAGTCTAGCCAAAAACATTCAGTACTTC
few	TRBV9	TRBD1	TRBJ1-2	CASSGQQGGYGYTF	TGTGCCAGCAGTGGGCAACAGGGGGGATATGGCTACACCTTC
NA	TRBV27	NA	TRBJ1-3	CASSLREGSGNTIYF	TGTGCCAGCAGTTTAAGGGAGGGTTCTGGAAACACCATATATTTT
few	TRBV7-6	TRBD2	TRBJ2-3	CASSFPSGRGSDTQYF	TGTGCCAGCAGCTTTCCTAGCGGGAGGGGCTCAGATACGCAGTATTTT
NA	TRBV7-8	NA	TRBJ1-2	CASSRTVGPLGYTF	TGTGCCAGCAGTCGGACAGTGGGACCCCTCGGCTACACCTTC
NA	TRBV4-2	TRBD2	TRBJ2-4	CASSPRLAGEVFGMTAKNSQYF	TGTGCCAGCAGCCCGCGACTAGCGGGAGAGGTGTTTGGCATGACAGCCAAAAACAGTCAGTACTTC
NA	TRBV30	NA	TRBJ2-1	CAWSVDEQFF	TGTGCCTGGAGTGTCGATGAGCAGTTCTTC
NA	TRBV7-8	TRBD2	TRBJ2-5	CASSLPGRPETQYF	TGTGCCAGCAGCTTACCCGGGAGGCCAGAGACCCAGTACTTC
NA	TRBV6-5	TRBD2	TRBJ2-3	CASSSTALAHTQYF	TGTGCCAGCAGTTCCACCGCACTAGCGCATACGCAGTATTTT
NA	TRBV10-1	NA	TRBJ2-2	CATTVNWVTGELFF	TGCGCCACCACAGTGAATTGGGTAACCGGGGAGCTGTTTTTT
NA	TRBV9	TRBD1	TRBJ2-7	CASIHRGDYEQYF	TGTGCCAGCATCCACAGGGGGGACTACGAGCAGTACTTC
NA	TRBV5-1	TRBD2	TRBJ2-5	CASSLEGTSGRAGETQYF	TGCGCCAGCAGCTTGGAAGGGACTAGCGGGAGGGCCGGAGAGACCCAGTACTTC
NA	TRBV7-9	NA	TRBJ1-2	CASSLDSLGYTF	TGTGCCAGCAGCCTTGACAGTCTTGGCTACACCTTC
once	TRBV4-1	TRBD2	TRBJ2-3	CASSQERISGARGTQYF	TGCGCCAGCAGCCAAGAAAGGATTAGCGGGGCCCGGGGTACGCAGTATTTT
NA	TRBV15	TRBD2	TRBJ2-1	CATSRGGSARNEQFF	TGTGCCACCAGCAGAGGCGGGAGTGCTCGCAATGAGCAGTTCTTC
NA	TRBV2	TRBD1	TRBJ2-4	CASSASGGLVKNIQYF	TGTGCCAGCAGTGCATCAGGGGGCTTAGTCAAAAACATTCAGTACTTC
NA	TRBV27	TRBD2	TRBJ2-2	CASSFLAGGQFTGELFF	TGTGCCAGCAGTTTCCTAGCGGGAGGGCAATTCACCGGGGAGCTGTTTTTT
NA	TRBV5-1	NA	TRBJ2-5	CASSLKETQYF	TGCGCCAGCAGCCTAAAAGAGACCCAGTACTTC
NA	TRBV19	NA	TRBJ1-6	CASSRQAGSYNSPLHF	TGTGCCAGTAGTAGACAGGCTGGTTCCTATAATTCACCCCTCCACTTT
NA	TRBV28	NA	TRBJ2-5	CASSFFTPRGETQYF	TGTGCCAGCAGTTTTTTCACCCCCCGGGGAGAGACCCAGTACTTC
NA	TRBV15	TRBD1	TRBJ2-7	CATSPDRGSYEQYF	TGTGCCACCAGCCCTGACAGGGGGTCCTACGAGCAGTACTTC
NA	TRBV10-2	NA	TRBJ1-1	CASREDRTRAEAFF	TGCGCCAGCAGGGAAGACAGGACGAGGGCTGAAGCTTTCTTT
once	TRBV4-3	TRBD2	TRBJ2-1	CASSQDGGGEQFF	TGCGCCAGCAGCCAAGATGGCGGGGGTGAGCAGTTCTTC
NA	TRBV5-4	TRBD2	TRBJ2-2	CASSHSPGGPGTGELFF	TGTGCCAGCAGCCATAGTCCGGGAGGGCCGGGCACCGGGGAGCTGTTTTTT
NA	TRBV2	NA	TRBJ2-7	CASRSGLTYEQYF	TGTGCCAGCAGAAGCGGACTAACCTACGAGCAGTACTTC
NA	TRBV7-9	NA	TRBJ2-7	CASSLSTVAGSEQYF	TGTGCCAGCAGCTTATCGACTGTTGCGGGAAGCGAGCAGTACTTC
NA	TRBV7-8	NA	TRBJ1-3	CASSLSGNTIYF	TGTGCCAGCAGTTTGTCGGGAAACACCATATATTTT
NA	TRBV6-1	TRBD2	TRBJ2-7	CASSVGTSRTYEQYF	TGTGCCAGCAGTGTCGGGACTAGCCGGACCTACGAGCAGTACTTC
NA	TRBV4-1	NA	TRBJ2-6	CASSRQIAGSRTGANVLTF	TGCGCCAGCAGCCGACAAATCGCAGGAAGCCGAACTGGGGCCAACGTCCTGACTTTC
NA	TRBV5-5	TRBD1	TRBJ2-2	CASSLSTRGITGELFF	TGTGCCAGCAGCTTGTCTACCAGGGGGATCACCGGGGAGCTGTTTTTT
NA	TRBV19	NA	TRBJ1-2	CASSSTAGNYGYTF	TGTGCCAGTAGTAGCACCGCCGGGAACTATGGCTACACCTTC
NA	TRBV7-9	TRBD1	TRBJ2-6	CASSLWGQGADSGANGLTF	TGTGCCAGCAGCTTATGGGGTCAGGGGGCCGACTCTGGGGCCAACGGCCTGACTTTC
few	TRBV11-3	TRBD1	TRBJ2-2	CASAKTGANTGELFF	TGTGCCAGCGCAAAAACAGGGGCGAACACCGGGGAGCTGTTTTTT
NA	TRBV2	TRBD2	TRBJ2-7	CASIPGLVNEQYF	TGTGCCAGCATTCCGGGACTAGTGAACGAGCAGTACTTC